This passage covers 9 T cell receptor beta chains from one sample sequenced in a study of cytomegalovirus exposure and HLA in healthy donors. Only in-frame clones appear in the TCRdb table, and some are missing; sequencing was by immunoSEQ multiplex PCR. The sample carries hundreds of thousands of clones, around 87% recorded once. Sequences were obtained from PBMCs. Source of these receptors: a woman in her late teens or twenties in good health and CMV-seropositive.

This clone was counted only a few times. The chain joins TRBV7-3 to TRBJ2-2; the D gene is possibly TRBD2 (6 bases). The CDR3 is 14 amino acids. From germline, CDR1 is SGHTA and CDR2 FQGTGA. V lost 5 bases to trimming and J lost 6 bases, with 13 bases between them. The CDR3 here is CASSQTSLPGELFF. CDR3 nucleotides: TGTGCCAGCAGCCAAACTAGCCTCCCCGGGGAGCTGTTTTTT. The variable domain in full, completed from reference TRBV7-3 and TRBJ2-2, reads GAGVSQTPSNKVTEKGKYVELRCDPISGHTALYWYRQSLGQGPEFLIYFQGTGAADDSGLPNDRFFAVRPEGSVSTLKIQRTERGDSAVYLCASSQTSLPGELFFGEGSRLTVL.

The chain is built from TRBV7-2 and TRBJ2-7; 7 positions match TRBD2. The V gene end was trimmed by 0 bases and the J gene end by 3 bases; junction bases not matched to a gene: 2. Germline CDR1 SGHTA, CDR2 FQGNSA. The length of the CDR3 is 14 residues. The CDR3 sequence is CASSLAGTNYEQYF. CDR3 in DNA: TGTGCCAGCAGCTTAGCGGGGACTAACTACGAGCAGTACTTC.

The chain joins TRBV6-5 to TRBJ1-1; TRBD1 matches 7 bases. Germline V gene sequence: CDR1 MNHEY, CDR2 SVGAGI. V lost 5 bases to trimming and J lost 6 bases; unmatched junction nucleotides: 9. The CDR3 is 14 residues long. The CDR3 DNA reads TGTGCCAGCAGTCACTACACCAGGGGGTCTGAAGCTTTCTTT. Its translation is CASSHYTRGSEAFF.

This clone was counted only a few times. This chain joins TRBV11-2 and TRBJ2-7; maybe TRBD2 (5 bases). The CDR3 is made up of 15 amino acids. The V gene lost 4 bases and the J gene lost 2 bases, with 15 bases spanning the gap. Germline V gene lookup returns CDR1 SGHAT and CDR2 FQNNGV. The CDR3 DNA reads TGTGCCAGCAGCTCCTTCAGAGGACTGGCCTACGAGCAGTACTTC. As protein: CASSSFRGLAYEQYF.

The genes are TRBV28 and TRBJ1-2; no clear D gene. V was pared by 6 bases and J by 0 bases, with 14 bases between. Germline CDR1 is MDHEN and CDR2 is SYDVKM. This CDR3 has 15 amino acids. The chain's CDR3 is CASSRVGGPNYGYTF. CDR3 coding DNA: TGTGCCAGCAGCCGCGTTGGAGGACCTAACTATGGCTACACCTTC.

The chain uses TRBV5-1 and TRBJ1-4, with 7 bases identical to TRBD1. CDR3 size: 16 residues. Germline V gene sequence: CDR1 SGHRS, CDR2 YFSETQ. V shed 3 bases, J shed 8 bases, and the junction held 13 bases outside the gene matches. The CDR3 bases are TGCGCCAGCAGCTCCAACCCGACAGGGTTCGGCGAAAAACTGTTTTTT. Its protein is CASSSNPTGFGEKLFF.

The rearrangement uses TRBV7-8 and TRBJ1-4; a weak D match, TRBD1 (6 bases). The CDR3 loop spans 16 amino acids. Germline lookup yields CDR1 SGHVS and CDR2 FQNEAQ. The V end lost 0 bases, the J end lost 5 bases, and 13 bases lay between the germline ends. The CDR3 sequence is CASSLADDRQNEKLFF. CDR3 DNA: TGTGCCAGCAGCTTAGCGGACGACAGGCAAAATGAAAAACTGTTTTTT.

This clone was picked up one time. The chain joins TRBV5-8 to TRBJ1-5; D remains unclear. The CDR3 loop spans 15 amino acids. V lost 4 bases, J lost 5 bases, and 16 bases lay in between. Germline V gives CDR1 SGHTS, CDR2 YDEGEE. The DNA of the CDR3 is TGTGCCAGCAGCCCACTAATGGCCCGGCATCAGCCCCAGCATTTT. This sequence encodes CASSPLMARHQPQHF.

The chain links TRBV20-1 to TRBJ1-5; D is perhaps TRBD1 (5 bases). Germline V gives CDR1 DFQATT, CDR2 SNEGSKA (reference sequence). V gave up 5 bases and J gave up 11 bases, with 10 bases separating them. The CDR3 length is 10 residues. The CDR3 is CSAPTDTQHF. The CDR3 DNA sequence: TGCAGTGCTCCGACAGACACCCAGCATTTT.